Following are 6 T cell receptor beta chains from one sample sequenced in a study of cytomegalovirus exposure and HLA in healthy donors. PCR used 60 Vbeta primers and 13 Jbeta primers. Method: immunoSEQ multiplex PCR; TCRdb's copy keeps in-frame clones and lacks some. The profile shows 150,000 to 200,000 clones, about 81% of them singletons. The sample consisted of PBMCs. These receptors all stem from a girl aged 2-10 years in good health and CMV-seropositive.

This chain connects TRBV2 to TRBJ2-3; 8 bases are a match to TRBD2. The V gene's germline CDR1 is SNHLY and CDR2 FYNNEI. The CDR3 covers 14 residues. Trimming took 4 bases from V and 6 from J; bases not matched to a gene: 6. Here the CDR3 reads CASSAGLVSDTQYF. The CDR3 DNA reads as TGTGCCAGCAGTGCGGGACTAGTCTCGGATACGCAGTATTTT.

The chain couples TRBV10-1 to TRBJ2-1, with D maybe TRBD2 (5 bases). CDR1 is WNHNN, CDR2 SYGVQD, per germline (reference sequence). This CDR3 spans 14 amino acids. The V end lost 6 bases, the J end lost 1 base, and 10 bases lay between the germline ends. CDR3 in amino acids: CASRGGGSYNEQFF. CDR3 bases: TGCGCCAGCAGAGGTGGAGGATCCTACAATGAGCAGTTCTTC.

The gene calls are TRBV9 and TRBJ2-6; D is unresolved. The germline V gene has CDR1 SGDLS and CDR2 YYNGEE. The CDR3 is made up of 15 amino acids. The V end lost 1 base, the J end lost 1 base, and 6 bases lay between the germline ends. This CDR3 is CASSVQLSGANVLTF. The CDR3 region has the DNA TGTGCCAGCAGCGTACAACTATCTGGGGCCAACGTCCTGACTTTC. Looking up the rest from reference TRBV9 and TRBJ2-6 gives the full variable domain: DSGVTQTPKHLITATGQRVTLRCSPRSGDLSVYWYQQSLDQGLQFLIQYYNGEERAKGNILERFSAQQFPDLHSELNLSSLELGDSALYFCASSVQLSGANVLTFGAGSRLTVL.

The CDR3 here is CASSLIGGPGYTDTQYF. The CDR3 DNA reads as TGTGCCAGCAGCTTAATCGGAGGGCCTGGGTACACAGATACGCAGTATTTT. The chain is built from TRBV5-4 and TRBJ2-3; D is possibly TRBD2 (6 bases). The CDR3 contains 17 residues. From germline, CDR1 is SGHNT and CDR2 YYREEE (reference sequence). V was clipped by 2 bases and J by 2 bases, with 18 bases between them.

The V and J genes are TRBV7-9 and TRBJ2-7; TRBD2 agrees at 10 bases. Trimming took 3 bases from V and 2 from J; bases not matched to a gene: 7. This CDR3 is built from 16 residues. Germline V gene lookup returns CDR1 SEHNR and CDR2 FQNEAQ (reference sequence). The CDR3 sequence is CASSFLAGGLTYEQYF. CDR3 DNA sequence: TGTGCCAGCAGCTTCTTAGCGGGAGGCCTTACCTACGAGCAGTACTTC.

In its sample, this clone was seen once. The chain carries TRBV29-1 and TRBJ2-7; the D gene is possibly TRBD2 (6 bases). V was trimmed by 7 bases and J by 1 base, leaving 11 bases between them. The germline gives CDR1 SQVTM, CDR2 ANQGSEA. CDR3 length: 12 residues. The DNA for the CDR3 is TGCAGCGGACTAGGGGCTTCCTACGAGCAGTACTTC. Its protein product is CSGLGASYEQYF.